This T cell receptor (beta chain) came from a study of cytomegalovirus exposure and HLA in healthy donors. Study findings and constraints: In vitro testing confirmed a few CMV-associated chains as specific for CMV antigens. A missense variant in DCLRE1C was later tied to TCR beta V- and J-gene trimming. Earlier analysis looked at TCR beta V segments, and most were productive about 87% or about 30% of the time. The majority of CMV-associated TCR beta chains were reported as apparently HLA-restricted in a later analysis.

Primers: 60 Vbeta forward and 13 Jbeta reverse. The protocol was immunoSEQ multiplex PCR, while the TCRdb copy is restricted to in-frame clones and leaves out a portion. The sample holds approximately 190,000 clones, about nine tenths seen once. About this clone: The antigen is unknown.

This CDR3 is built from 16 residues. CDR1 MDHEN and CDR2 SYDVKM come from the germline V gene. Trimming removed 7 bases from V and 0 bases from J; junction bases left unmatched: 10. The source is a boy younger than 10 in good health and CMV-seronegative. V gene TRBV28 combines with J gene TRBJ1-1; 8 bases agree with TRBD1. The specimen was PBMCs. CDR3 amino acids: CASTNIPTGVNTEAFF. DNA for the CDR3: TGTGCCAGCACCAATATCCCGACAGGGGTGAACACTGAAGCTTTCTTT. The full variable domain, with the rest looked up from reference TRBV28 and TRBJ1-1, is DVKVTQSSRYLVKRTGEKVFLECVQDMDHENMFWYRQDPGLGLRLIYFSYDVKMKEKGDIPEGYSVSREKKERFSLILESASTNQTSMYLCASTNIPTGVNTEAFFGQGTRLTVV.